This T cell receptor beta chain was captured in a study of identical twins. TCRdb fed the 5' RACE reads into MiXCR, producing one record per CDR3 protein. The top ten clones hold 0.27% of a sample with some 1,700,000 distinct CDR3 sequences, around 33% of them seen once. Germline V CDR1 and CDR2: MGHRA, YSYEKL. Deletions cut 2 bases from V and 2 bases from J, with 10 bases between. The CDR3 length is 15 residues. This chain joins TRBV4-1 and TRBJ1-3; possibly TRBD1 for D (5 bases). The source material was cord blood. The sequence came from a newborn girl in good health. CDR3 region: CASSQRETAGNTIYF. The CDR3, as DNA: TGCGCCAGCAGCCAAAGGGAGACAGCTGGAAACACCATATATTTT.